This TCR beta chain was recorded in a study of naive and memory T cell subsets. Study-level points and caveats: TCR transcript changes with activation or differentiation may affect this RNA method.

Germline V lookup: CDR1 SQVTM, CDR2 ANQGSEA. Deletions cut 4 bases from V and 4 bases from J, with 13 bases between. The CDR3 consists of 13 residues. Four PCR rounds used nested alpha and beta constant region primers plus the SP2 primer. Blood and skin TCR RNA was reverse transcribed with alpha and beta constant primers. MiXCR, run by TCRdb on the 5' RACE reads, gives a single entry per CDR3 protein. The sample lists 30,000 or so distinct CDR3 sequences; approximately 15% were seen once. The library had UMIs added by 3' ligation of an oligonucleotide to TCR cDNA. Adult healthy volunteers gave 2.5 ml peripheral blood for whole-blood RNA. Reverse transcription used DNase-treated unsorted total RNA, aiming for roughly 1 to 1000 ng. There are many counts of this clonotype. Its antigen is as yet unknown.

This TCR derives from a female donor in good health. The rearrangement joins TRBV29-1 to TRBJ1-2; D not resolved. The CDR3 here is CSVVPDGAYGYTF. The CDR3 nucleotides are TGCAGCGTTGTCCCGGACGGAGCCTATGGCTACACCTTC.